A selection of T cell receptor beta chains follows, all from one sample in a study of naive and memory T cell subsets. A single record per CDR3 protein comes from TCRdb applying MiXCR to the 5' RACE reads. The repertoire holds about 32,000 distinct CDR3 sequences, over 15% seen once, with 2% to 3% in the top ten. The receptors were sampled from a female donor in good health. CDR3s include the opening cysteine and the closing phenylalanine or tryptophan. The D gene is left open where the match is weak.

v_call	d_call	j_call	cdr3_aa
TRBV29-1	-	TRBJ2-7	CSATMTRGNYEQYF
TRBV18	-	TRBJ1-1	CASSPGRDHNTEAFF
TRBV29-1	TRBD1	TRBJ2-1	CSDTGQGLGEQFF
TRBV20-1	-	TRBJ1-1	CSASFFRKNTEAFF
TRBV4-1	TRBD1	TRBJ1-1	CASSRAGTGNTEAFF
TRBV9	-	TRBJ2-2	CASSAKGGLTGELFF
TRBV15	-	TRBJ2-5	CATSEGRMATIGETQYF
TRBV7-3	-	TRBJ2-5	CASSPQGTSGETQYF
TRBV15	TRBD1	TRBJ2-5	CATSRDRGQGMETQYF
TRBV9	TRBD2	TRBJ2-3	CASSGPLSGGSTDTQYF
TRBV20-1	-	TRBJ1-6	CSARDHQGAVRSYNSPLHF
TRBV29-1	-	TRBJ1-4	CSVLRPLSGQKPKKLFF
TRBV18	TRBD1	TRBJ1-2	CASSLDRESYGDTF
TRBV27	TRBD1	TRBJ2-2	CASSPWDRVTGELFF
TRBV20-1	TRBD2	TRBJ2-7	CSPLAASSYEQYF
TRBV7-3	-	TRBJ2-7	CASSPTAARPHEQYF
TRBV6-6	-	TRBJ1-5	CASSDSFSSQPQHF
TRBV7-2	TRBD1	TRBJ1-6	CASSSRTGQAISPLHF
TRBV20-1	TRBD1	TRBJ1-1	CSASRPGGEAIEAFF
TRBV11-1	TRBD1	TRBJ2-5	CASNMGTGGQETQYF
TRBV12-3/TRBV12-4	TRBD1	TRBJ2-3	CASSLWTGGTDTQYF
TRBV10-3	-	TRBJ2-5	CAISSQEETQYF